The 14 T cell receptor beta chains listed next were all sequenced from one sample in a study of cytomegalovirus exposure and HLA in healthy donors. The protocol was immunoSEQ multiplex PCR, while the TCRdb copy is restricted to in-frame clones and leaves out a portion. The sample lists roughly 180,000 clones, roughly 86% occurring once. Sequenced material: PBMCs. All receptors derive from a man aged 30 to 45 in good health and CMV-seropositive.

The chain links TRBV2 to TRBJ2-7; TRBD2 is a possible D gene (5 bases). With 5 bases removed from V and 2 bases from J, the gap between germline ends came to 10 bases. The CDR3 has 13 residues. Looked up from germline, CDR1 is SNHLY and CDR2 is FYNNEI. The CDR3 region is CASSPDGTYEQYF. The CDR3 nucleotides are TGTGCCAGCAGTCCGGACGGGACCTACGAGCAGTACTTC.

In its sample, this clone was seen once. This chain links TRBV7-2 with TRBJ1-5; D not resolved. The CDR3 consists of 15 residues. The ends were cut back, 5 bases at V and 0 bases at J, with 11 bases in the middle. Germline lookup yields CDR1 SGHTA and CDR2 FQGNSA. The CDR3 DNA reads TGTGCCAGCAGCCCCGAACGGATTAGCAATCAGCCCCAGCATTTT. Amino acids: CASSPERISNQPQHF.

CDR3 coding DNA: TGTGCCAGCAGTCCCTTAGGGGAGGGGAGGGCAGATACGCAGTATTTT. Its translation: CASSPLGEGRADTQYF. The chain is built from TRBV11-3 and TRBJ2-3; 7 nucleotides line up with TRBD2. The V gene end was trimmed by 6 bases and the J gene end by 4 bases; junction bases not matched to a gene: 13. Per germline, CDR1 SGHNT and CDR2 YENEEA. The length of the CDR3 is 16 residues.

The chain has TRBV25-1 and TRBJ2-2, with 7 bases aligning to TRBD2. Germline values: CDR1 MGHDK, CDR2 SYGVNS. Unmatched junction bases numbered 8, after V lost 2 bases and J lost 5 bases. CDR3 size: 16 residues. This CDR3 is CASSELGTTKTGELFF. CDR3 bases: TGTGCCAGCAGTGAACTCGGGACTACAAAGACCGGGGAGCTGTTTTTT.

This sequence joins TRBV9 and TRBJ1-2, with unresolved D. There are 12 residues in the CDR3. The ends were cut back, 0 bases at V and 8 bases at J, with 8 bases in the middle. In germline, CDR1 is SGDLS, CDR2 YYNGEE. The CDR3 is CASSVGPGGYTF. The CDR3 bases are TGTGCCAGCAGCGTAGGCCCGGGAGGCTACACCTTC.

Only a few counts were recorded for this clone. The chain links TRBV28 to TRBJ2-7; D unclear. Trimming left V 4 bases short and J 0 bases short, with 13 bases between. The CDR3 is 15 residues long. From germline, CDR1 is MDHEN and CDR2 SYDVKM. This chain's CDR3 is CASSSGSRSSYEQYF. CDR3 DNA sequence: TGTGCCAGCAGTTCCGGCTCGAGGAGCTCCTACGAGCAGTACTTC. The full variable domain, completed using reference TRBV28 and TRBJ2-7, is DVKVTQSSRYLVKRTGEKVFLECVQDMDHENMFWYRQDPGLGLRLIYFSYDVKMKEKGDIPEGYSVSREKKERFSLILESASTNQTSMYLCASSSGSRSSYEQYFGPGTRLTVT.

The chain has TRBV15 and TRBJ1-1; D is unresolved. The germline V gene has CDR1 LNHNV and CDR2 YYDKDF (reference sequence). V was pared by 2 bases and J by 3 bases, with 16 bases between. CDR3 length: 16 residues. The CDR3 sequence: CATSRKIGFWDTEAFF. The CDR3 coding sequence is TGTGCCACCAGCAGAAAGATAGGATTTTGGGACACTGAAGCTTTCTTT.

This chain links TRBV4-3 with TRBJ2-2; 7 bases agree with TRBD2. The CDR3 length is 17 residues. Germline lookup yields CDR1 LGHNA and CDR2 YSLEER. V trimming: 0 bases; J trimming: 3 bases; junction bases outside the gene matches: 7. The CDR3 bases are TGCGCCAGCAGCCAAGATAGTCCTAGCGGATACACCGGGGAGCTGTTTTTT. The encoded protein is CASSQDSPSGYTGELFF.

The rearrangement uses TRBV13 and TRBJ1-1; 8 bases line up with TRBD1. This CDR3 contains 15 residues. V lost 4 bases and J lost 1; bases outside the gene matches: 5. Germline V CDR1 and CDR2: PRHDT, FYEKMQ (reference sequence). This chain's CDR3 is CASSSRQGANTEAFF. The DNA for the CDR3 is TGTGCCAGCAGCTCGAGGCAGGGGGCGAACACTGAAGCTTTCTTT.

Only one count was recorded for this clone. The rearrangement joins TRBV9 to TRBJ1-3, with D perhaps TRBD1 (5 bases). Trimming stripped 4 bases from V and 7 bases from J, with 15 bases between. Looked up from germline, CDR1 is SGDLS and CDR2 is YYNGEE. The CDR3 is 14 amino acids. The CDR3 nucleotides read TGTGCCAGCAGCACTACCGGCGAGGGGAACACCATATATTTT. Protein: CASSTTGEGNTIYF.

The chain uses TRBV29-1 and TRBJ1-1; maybe TRBD1 (5 bases). Germline V CDR1 and CDR2: SQVTM, ANQGSEA. The CDR3 is made up of 12 amino acids. Trimming took 7 bases from V and 5 from J, leaving 14 bases between them. CDR3 DNA sequence: TGCAGCGGGGGGAGTCTGGGGACTGAAGCTTTCTTT. Encoded protein: CSGGSLGTEAFF.

The genes are TRBV27 and TRBJ1-1, with 12 bases fitting TRBD1. The CDR3 is 19 residues long. The J segment lost 1 base and the V segment lost 5 bases, leaving 14 bases of the junction unmatched. CDR1 MNHEY and CDR2 SMNVEV come from the germline V gene (reference sequence). DNA of the CDR3: TGTGCCAGCAGTCGCGTCCCCGGGACAGGGGGCAGGAGGAACACTGAAGCTTTCTTT. Translation gives CASSRVPGTGGRRNTEAFF.

The chain is built from TRBV5-5 and TRBJ2-1; tentatively, D is TRBD2 (5 bases). Germline V CDR1 and CDR2: SGHKS, YYEKEE (reference sequence). Trimming took 1 base from V and 6 from J, leaving 14 bases between them. This CDR3 spans 15 amino acids. CDR3 nucleotide sequence: TGTGCCAGCAGCTTGTTACTAGGGATATTCAATGAGCAGTTCTTC. As protein: CASSLLLGIFNEQFF. Full variable domain (outside the CDR3, taken from reference TRBV5-5 and TRBJ2-1): DAGVTQSPTHLIKTRGQQVTLRCSPISGHKSVSWYQQVLGQGPQFIFQYYEKEERGRGNFPDRFSARQFPNYSSELNVNALLLGDSALYLCASSLLLGIFNEQFFGPGTRLTVL.

This clone appeared a single time. The chain is built from TRBV5-1 and TRBJ2-2; D remains unclear. Trimming pared 2 bases from V and 0 bases from J, leaving 8 bases between. The CDR3 has 15 residues. The V gene's germline CDR1 is SGHRS and CDR2 YFSETQ. CDR3 sequence (DNA): TGCGCCAGCAGCTTAACACCAACGAACACCGGGGAGCTGTTTTTT. It specifies CASSLTPTNTGELFF.